This TCR beta chain was found in a study of CD8+CD57+ T cells in acquired aplastic anemia (dated by TCRdb to the late 2010s). Describing the broader study: A mean of around 3.2 ug of DNA, ranging from roughly 0.2 to 30 ug, was extracted from sorted CD4+ and CD8+ cells. Mean read counts for healthy donor samples were approximately 10 million for CD4+ cells and 11 million to 14 million for CD8+ cells.

From the germline V gene, CDR1 is SNHLY and CDR2 is FYNNEI. The CDR3 has 13 amino acids, counting the end cysteine and phenylalanine. The sequence is cut down to CDR3 DNA, 39 bases in frame from base 1. V loses 7 bases of germline sequence and J loses 7 bases, and the interval between the two ends is 17 bases. In the study, sorted CD4+ and CD8+ blood T cells from patients with severe aplastic anemia and from healthy subjects underwent deep sequencing of TCR repertoires. Ficoll-Paque density gradient centrifugation was used to isolate peripheral blood mononuclear cells. Before DNA extraction, CD4+ and CD8+ T cells were sorted with FACS or magnetic beads. TCR beta VDJ combination and CDR3 sequence profiling used genomic DNA as the template. An Illumina HiSeq 2000 was the platform used for TCR repertoire sequencing. Per the authors' processing: Repertoire assessment relied on Simpson's diversity index, CDR3 size and DJ length profiles, and TRBV/TRBJ rearrangement plots. The most abundant DNA sequence in the deep sequencing data was defined as the immunodominant clone. CDR3 amino acid sequences were screened for sharing across subjects and were compared with published repertoires and the VDJdb database. TCRdb reran the public reads through fastp at Q25 and MiXCR, keeping productive beta chains. Every CDR3 protein is listed once, alongside the most common genes and DNA of its rows. Here the V and J calls rest on TCRdb's processing, not on the authors' analysis. This sample comprises 120,000 or so distinct CDR3 sequences, around 50% of them detected only once. The top ten constitute around 2.3% of the sample.

On this clonotype: Its antigen is still unknown. Per-base qualities were not stored, and no clone one base away is much larger.

Overall study results and their limits: Although around 30 CD8+ CDR3 sequences were shared by patients and controls, these sequences appeared highly expressed in patients and within the immunodominant clones of patients. No significant difference in CD8+ Simpson's diversity was found between patients and healthy controls (P=0.060).

Recombination connected TRBV2 to TRBJ2-7; too little of a D gene remains to name it. This sequence originates from a human donor in good health, serving as a control. Sequences were obtained from sorted CD4+, CD8+, or CD8+CD57+ T cells (not recorded which) from PBMCs. In nucleotide form, the sequence is TGTGCCAGCACGGGTACCCAAGGTGGGGAGCAGTACTTC. It encodes CASTGTQGGEQYF.